This TCR beta chain derives from a study of glioma-infiltrating T cells after dendritic cell vaccination. Study-level findings and limits: Only a small number of patients had complete blood and tumor samples.

Patients had residual fresh-frozen tumor tissue and more than two years of survival data. Comment on this clone: No antigen is known for it.

V was shortened by 0 bases and J by 8 bases, with 11 bases between the two germline ends. This CDR3 is 13 amino acids long. Germline V gene sequence: CDR1 SGDLS, CDR2 YYNGEE. The immunoSEQ assay amplified TCRB CDR3 from up to 2 ug DNA. Profiling relied on immunoSEQ multiplex PCR, and the TCRdb table lists in-frame clones only, not all of them. This table holds roughly 68,000 clones, approximately 78% found once. This chain joins TRBV9 and TRBJ1-2; D perhaps matches TRBD1 (5 bases). This sequence originates from a human donor with glioblastoma. The material was blood, obtained before dendritic cell vaccination. CDR3 bases: TGTGCCAGCAGCGTAGCGGGGGATCTAGGCTACACCTTC. It translates to CASSVAGDLGYTF.